A single sample is the source of the 4 T cell receptor beta chains below, sequenced in a study of T cell responses to AZD1222 COVID-19 vaccine. Sequencing was performed with immunoSEQ multiplex PCR; in TCRdb, only in-frame clones are kept and a portion is missing. The profile shows about 130,000 clones, around 85% of them singletons. The source material was peripheral blood, sampled 28 days after the second AZD1222 dose. These receptors all come from an adult who received the AZD1222 COVID-19 vaccine.

The chain employs TRBV20-1 and TRBJ1-2; no reliable D call. Germline loops: CDR1 DFQATT, CDR2 SNEGSKA (reference sequence). The CDR3 totals 15 residues. The V gene lost 3 bases and the J gene lost 0 bases, with 14 bases spanning the gap. CDR3 in amino acids: CSASNADEANYGYTF. The DNA of the CDR3 is TGCAGTGCTAGTAATGCAGACGAAGCTAACTATGGCTACACCTTC.

The V and J genes are TRBV6-6 and TRBJ1-6; D remains unclear. Germline loops: CDR1 MNHNY, CDR2 SVGAGI (reference sequence). This CDR3 is built from 13 residues. The ends were cut back, 11 bases at V and 10 bases at J, with 18 bases in the middle. CDR3 nucleotide sequence: TGTGCCGACTCCACAGACCCCGGCTCACCCCTCCACTTT. Residues: CADSTDPGSPLHF.

The chain employs TRBV7-2 and TRBJ2-3; 11 bases line up with TRBD1. Trimming took 4 bases from V and 4 from J; bases not matched to a gene: 1. The CDR3 consists of 14 residues. Germline assignment: CDR1 SGHTA and CDR2 FQGNSA. The chain's CDR3 is CASSWDRGADTQYF. The DNA of the CDR3 is TGTGCCAGCAGCTGGGACAGGGGGGCAGATACGCAGTATTTT.

V usage is TRBV5-1 and J usage is TRBJ1-4, with a possible D match to TRBD1 (5 bases). CDR1 SGHRS and CDR2 YFSETQ come from the germline V gene. V gave up 3 bases and J gave up 8 bases, with 14 bases separating them. CDR3 length: 14 amino acids. The CDR3 DNA follows: TGCGCCAGCAGCTCAGGTGGGGCGGAGGAAAAACTGTTTTTT. It is translated as CASSSGGAEEKLFF. Combining the CDR3 with reference TRBV5-1 and TRBJ1-4 gives the whole variable domain KAGVTQTPRYLIKTRGQQVTLSCSPISGHRSVSWYQQTPGQGLQFLFEYFSETQRNKGNFPGRFSGRQFSNSRSEMNVSTLELGDSALYLCASSSGGAEEKLFFGSGTQLSVL.